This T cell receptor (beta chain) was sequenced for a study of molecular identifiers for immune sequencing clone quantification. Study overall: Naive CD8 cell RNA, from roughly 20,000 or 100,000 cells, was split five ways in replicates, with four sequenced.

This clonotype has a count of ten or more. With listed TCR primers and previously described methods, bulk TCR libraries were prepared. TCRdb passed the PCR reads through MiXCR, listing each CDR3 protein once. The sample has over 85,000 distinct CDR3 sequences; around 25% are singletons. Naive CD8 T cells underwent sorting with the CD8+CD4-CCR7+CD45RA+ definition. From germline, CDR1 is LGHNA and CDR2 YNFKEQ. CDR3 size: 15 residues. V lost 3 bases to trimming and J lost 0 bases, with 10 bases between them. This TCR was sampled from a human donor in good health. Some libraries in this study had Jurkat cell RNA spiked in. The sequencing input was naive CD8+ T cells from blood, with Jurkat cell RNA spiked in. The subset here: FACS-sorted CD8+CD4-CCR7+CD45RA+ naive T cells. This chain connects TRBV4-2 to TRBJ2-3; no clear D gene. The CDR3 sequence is CASSQTPRSTDTQYF. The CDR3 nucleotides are TGTGCCAGCAGCCAGACCCCGCGAAGCACAGATACGCAGTATTTT.